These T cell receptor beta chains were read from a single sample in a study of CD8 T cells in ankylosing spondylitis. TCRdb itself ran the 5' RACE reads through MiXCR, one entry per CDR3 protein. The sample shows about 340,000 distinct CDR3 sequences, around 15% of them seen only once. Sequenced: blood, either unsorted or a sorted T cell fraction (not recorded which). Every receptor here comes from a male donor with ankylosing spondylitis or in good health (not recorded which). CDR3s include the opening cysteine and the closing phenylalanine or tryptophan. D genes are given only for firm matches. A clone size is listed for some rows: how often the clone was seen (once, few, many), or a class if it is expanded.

cdr3_aa: CSARKSFNQPQHF; cdr3_nt: TGCAGTGCTAGAAAATCTTTCAATCAGCCCCAGCATTTT; d_call: -; v_call: TRBV20-1; j_call: TRBJ1-5; clone_size: few
cdr3_aa: CASSSDRGTQYF; cdr3_nt: TGCGCCAGCAGCTCCGACAGGGGAACCCAGTACTTC; d_call: TRBD1; v_call: TRBV5-1; j_call: TRBJ2-5; clone_size: -
cdr3_aa: CASSRGAWGDYEQYF; cdr3_nt: TGTGCCAGCAGCCGGGGGGCGTGGGGTGACTACGAGCAGTACTTC; d_call: -; v_call: TRBV11-3; j_call: TRBJ2-7; clone_size: -
cdr3_aa: CASSPLKGEAFF; cdr3_nt: TGTGCCAGTAGTCCCCTTAAGGGTGAAGCTTTCTTT; d_call: -; v_call: TRBV19; j_call: TRBJ1-1; clone_size: -
cdr3_aa: CASSFPGGYGYTF; cdr3_nt: TGTGCCAGCAGCTTCCCAGGGGGCTATGGCTACACCTTC; d_call: TRBD1; v_call: TRBV7-9; j_call: TRBJ1-2; clone_size: -
cdr3_aa: CASSDSTVPTQYF; cdr3_nt: TGTGCCAGCAGTGACTCGACGGTCCCGACCCAGTACTTC; d_call: -; v_call: TRBV2; j_call: TRBJ2-5; clone_size: -
cdr3_aa: CASSPPGQGNLRF; cdr3_nt: TGTGCCAGCAGTCCCCCTGGGCAGGGGAATTTACGCTTC; d_call: -; v_call: TRBV27; j_call: TRBJ2-7; clone_size: -
cdr3_aa: CASNAGLGSYEQYF; cdr3_nt: TGTGCCAGTAACGCTGGCCTCGGGTCCTACGAGCAGTACTTC; d_call: -; v_call: TRBV19; j_call: TRBJ2-7; clone_size: few
cdr3_aa: CASSKALTPSNQPQHF; cdr3_nt: TGTGCCAGCAGCAAAGCGCTAACACCTAGCAATCAGCCCCAGCATTTT; d_call: -; v_call: TRBV21-1; j_call: TRBJ1-5; clone_size: few
cdr3_aa: CASSLKGRDTQYF; cdr3_nt: TGTGCCAGCAGCTTAAAAGGGAGAGATACGCAGTATTTT; d_call: -; v_call: TRBV7-2; j_call: TRBJ2-3; clone_size: -
cdr3_aa: CASSQDWGRYEQYF; cdr3_nt: TGTGCCAGCAGCCAAGACTGGGGAAGGTACGAGCAGTACTTC; d_call: -; v_call: TRBV3-1; j_call: TRBJ2-7; clone_size: -
cdr3_aa: CASTTGGSLRGMGYTF; cdr3_nt: TGTGCCAGCACGACAGGGGGCTCTCTAAGAGGAATGGGCTACACCTTC; d_call: TRBD1; v_call: TRBV5-6; j_call: TRBJ1-2; clone_size: few
cdr3_aa: CASSLRSSGRVYNEQFF; cdr3_nt: TGCGCCAGCAGCTTGAGGTCTAGCGGGAGGGTGTACAATGAGCAGTTCTTC; d_call: TRBD2; v_call: TRBV5-1; j_call: TRBJ2-1; clone_size: -
cdr3_aa: CASSLAPPREGEQFF; cdr3_nt: TGCGCCAGCAGCTTGGCACCCCCTAGAGAGGGTGAGCAGTTCTTC; d_call: -; v_call: TRBV5-1; j_call: TRBJ2-1; clone_size: many
cdr3_aa: CASSPEGGVAGELFF; cdr3_nt: TGTGCCAGCAGCCCTGAGGGGGGCGTCGCCGGGGAGCTGTTTTTT; d_call: -; v_call: TRBV12-3/TRBV12-4; j_call: TRBJ2-2; clone_size: -
cdr3_aa: CASSERWGQYF; cdr3_nt: TGTGCCAGCAGTGAAAGGTGGGGACAGTACTTC; d_call: -; v_call: TRBV6-1; j_call: TRBJ2-7; clone_size: few
cdr3_aa: CASSRAPYNEQFF; cdr3_nt: TGTGCCAGCAGCCGTGCCCCCTACAATGAGCAGTTCTTC; d_call: -; v_call: TRBV6-1; j_call: TRBJ2-1; clone_size: -
cdr3_aa: CASSYILNTGELFF; cdr3_nt: TGTGCCAGCAGTTACATCTTGAACACCGGGGAGCTGTTTTTT; d_call: -; v_call: TRBV6-2/TRBV6-3; j_call: TRBJ2-2; clone_size: few
cdr3_aa: CSARVPGADTQYF; cdr3_nt: TGCAGTGCTAGAGTCCCAGGGGCAGATACGCAGTATTTT; d_call: -; v_call: TRBV20-1; j_call: TRBJ2-3; clone_size: few